This T cell receptor beta chain emerged from a study of control samples from healthy donors and cancer patients. Trimming at V came to 6 bases and at J to 3 bases, leaving 8 bases not matched to a gene. From germline, CDR1 is KGHSH and CDR2 LQKENI. This CDR3 contains 15 residues. The repertoire was sequenced with immunoSEQ multiplex PCR; TCRdb's copy has only in-frame clones and lacks some. Seen here are 120,000 or so clones, 80% to 90% observed once, and the top ten hold about 12%. The sequencing sample was made of blood. The source is a man aged 25 to 45 in good health. The V and J genes are TRBV18 and TRBJ2-1; TRBD2 agrees at 7 bases. For the CDR3, the DNA is TGTGCCAGCTCTCTCAGCGGGGAGGTCTACAATGAGCAGTTCTTC. Translating gives CASSLSGEVYNEQFF. Full variable domain (outside the CDR3, taken from reference TRBV18 and TRBJ2-1): NAGVMQNPRHLVRRRGQEARLRCSPMKGHSHVYWYRQLPEEGLKFMVYLQKENIIDESGMPKERFSAEFPKEGPSILRIQQVVRGDSAAYFCASSLSGEVYNEQFFGPGTRLTVL.